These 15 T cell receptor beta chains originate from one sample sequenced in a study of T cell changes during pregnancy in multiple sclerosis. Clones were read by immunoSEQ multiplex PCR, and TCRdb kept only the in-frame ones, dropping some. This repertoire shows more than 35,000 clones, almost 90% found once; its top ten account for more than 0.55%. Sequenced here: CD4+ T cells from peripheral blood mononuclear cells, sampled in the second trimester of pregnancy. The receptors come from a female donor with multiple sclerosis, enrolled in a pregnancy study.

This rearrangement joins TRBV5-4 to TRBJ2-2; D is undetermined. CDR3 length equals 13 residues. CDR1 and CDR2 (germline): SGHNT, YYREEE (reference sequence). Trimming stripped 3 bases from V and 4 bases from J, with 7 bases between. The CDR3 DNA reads TGTGCCAGCAGCTCGAGAGCCACCGGGGAGCTGTTTTTT. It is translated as CASSSRATGELFF.

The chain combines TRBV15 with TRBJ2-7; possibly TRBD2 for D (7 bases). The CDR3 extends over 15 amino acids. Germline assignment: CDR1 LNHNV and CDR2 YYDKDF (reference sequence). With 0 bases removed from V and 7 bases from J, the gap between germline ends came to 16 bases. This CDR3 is CATSRDGRGAREQYF. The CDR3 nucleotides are TGTGCCACCAGCAGAGATGGTCGGGGGGCGCGAGAGCAGTACTTC.

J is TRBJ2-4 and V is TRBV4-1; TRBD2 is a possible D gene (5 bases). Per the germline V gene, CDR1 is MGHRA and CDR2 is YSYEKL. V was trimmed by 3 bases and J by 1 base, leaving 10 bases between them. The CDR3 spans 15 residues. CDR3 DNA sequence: TGCGCCAGCAGCCAGCCCTGGGAGGCCAAAAACATTCAGTACTTC. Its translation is CASSQPWEAKNIQYF.

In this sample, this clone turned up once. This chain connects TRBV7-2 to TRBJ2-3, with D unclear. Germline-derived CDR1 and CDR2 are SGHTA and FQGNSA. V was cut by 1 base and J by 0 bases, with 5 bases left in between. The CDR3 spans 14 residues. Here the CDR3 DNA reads TGTGCCAGCAGCTTAGTCGGTAGCACAGATACGCAGTATTTT. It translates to CASSLVGSTDTQYF.

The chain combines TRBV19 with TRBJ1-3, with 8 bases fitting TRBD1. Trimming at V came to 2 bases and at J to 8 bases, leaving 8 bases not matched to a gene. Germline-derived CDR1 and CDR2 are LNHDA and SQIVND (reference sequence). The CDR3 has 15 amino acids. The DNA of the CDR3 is TGTGCCAGTAGTATACCCACAGGGGGATTAGACACCATATATTTT. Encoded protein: CASSIPTGGLDTIYF.

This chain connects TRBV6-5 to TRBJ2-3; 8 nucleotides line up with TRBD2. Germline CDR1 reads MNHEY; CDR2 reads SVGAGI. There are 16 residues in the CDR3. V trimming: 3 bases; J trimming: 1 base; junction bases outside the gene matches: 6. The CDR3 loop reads CASSYTSGPRTDTQYF. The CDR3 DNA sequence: TGTGCCAGCAGTTATACTAGCGGACCACGCACAGATACGCAGTATTTT.

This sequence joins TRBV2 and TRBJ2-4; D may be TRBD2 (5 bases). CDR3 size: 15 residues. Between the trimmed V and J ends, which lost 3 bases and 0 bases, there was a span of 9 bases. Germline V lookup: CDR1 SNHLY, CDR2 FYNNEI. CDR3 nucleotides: TGTGCCAGCAGTGATGGGAGAGTAGCCAAAAACATTCAGTACTTC. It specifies CASSDGRVAKNIQYF.

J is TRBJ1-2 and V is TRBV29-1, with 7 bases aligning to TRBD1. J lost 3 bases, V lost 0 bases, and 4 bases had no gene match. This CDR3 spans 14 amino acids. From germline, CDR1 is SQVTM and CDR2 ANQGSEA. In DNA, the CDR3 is TGCAGCGTTGAAGATACAGGGGCCTACTATGGCTACACCTTC. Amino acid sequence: CSVEDTGAYYGYTF.

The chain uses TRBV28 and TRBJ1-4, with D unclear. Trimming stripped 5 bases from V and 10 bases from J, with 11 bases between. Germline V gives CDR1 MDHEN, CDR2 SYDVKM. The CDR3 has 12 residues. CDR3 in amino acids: CASSPSTGKLFF. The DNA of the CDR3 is TGTGCCAGCAGTCCCTCTACGGGAAAACTGTTTTTT.

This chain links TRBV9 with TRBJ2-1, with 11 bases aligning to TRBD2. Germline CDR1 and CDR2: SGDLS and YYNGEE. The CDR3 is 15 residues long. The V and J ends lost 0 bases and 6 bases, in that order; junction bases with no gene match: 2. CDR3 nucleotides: TGTGCCAGCAGCGTAGTGACTAGCGGGACCAATGAGCAGTTCTTC. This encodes CASSVVTSGTNEQFF.

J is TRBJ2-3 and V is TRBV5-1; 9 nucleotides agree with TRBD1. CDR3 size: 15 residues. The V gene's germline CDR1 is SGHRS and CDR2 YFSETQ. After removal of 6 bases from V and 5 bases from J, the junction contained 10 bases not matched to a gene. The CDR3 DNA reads TGCGCCAGCACCTTACAGGGGGCCGTAATAGATACGCAGTATTTT. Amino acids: CASTLQGAVIDTQYF.

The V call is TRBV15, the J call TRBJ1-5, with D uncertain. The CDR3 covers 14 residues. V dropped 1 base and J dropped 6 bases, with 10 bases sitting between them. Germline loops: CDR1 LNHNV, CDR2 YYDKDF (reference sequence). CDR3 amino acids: CATSRAGVVQPQHF. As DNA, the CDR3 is TGTGCCACCAGCAGAGCCGGGGTGGTTCAGCCCCAGCATTTT.

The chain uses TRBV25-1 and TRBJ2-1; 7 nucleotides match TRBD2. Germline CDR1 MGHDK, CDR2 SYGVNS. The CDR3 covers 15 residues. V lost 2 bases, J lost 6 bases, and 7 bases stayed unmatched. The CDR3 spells CASSELSGTGNEQFF. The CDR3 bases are TGTGCCAGCAGTGAACTGAGCGGGACCGGCAATGAGCAGTTCTTC. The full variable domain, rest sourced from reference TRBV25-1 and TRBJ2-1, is EADIYQTPRYLVIGTGKKITLECSQTMGHDKMYWYQQDPGMELHLIHYSYGVNSTEKGDLSSESTVSRIRTEHFPLTLESARPSHTSQYLCASSELSGTGNEQFFGPGTRLTVL.

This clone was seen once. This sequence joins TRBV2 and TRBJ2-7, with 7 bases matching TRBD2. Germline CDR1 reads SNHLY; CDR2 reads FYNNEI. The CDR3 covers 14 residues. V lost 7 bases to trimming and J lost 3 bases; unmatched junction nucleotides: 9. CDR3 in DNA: TGTGCCAGCAATGGGGGACTACCTAACTACGAGCAGTACTTC. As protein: CASNGGLPNYEQYF.

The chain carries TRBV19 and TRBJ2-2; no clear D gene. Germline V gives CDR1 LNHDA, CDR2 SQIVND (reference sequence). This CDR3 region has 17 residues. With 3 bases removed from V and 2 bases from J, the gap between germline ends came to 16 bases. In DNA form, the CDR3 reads TGTGCCAGTAGTATCTACTCCTACTCTAATAACACCGGGGAGCTGTTTTTT. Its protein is CASSIYSYSNNTGELFF.